The present TCR beta chain was sequenced within a study of cytomegalovirus exposure and HLA in healthy donors. CDR1 and CDR2 from the germline V gene are MNHNS and SASEGT. Deletions cut 5 bases from V and 0 bases from J, with 14 bases between. The CDR3 runs 15 residues. Remarks on this clone: Its antigen is not known.

A multiplex PCR was run with 60 Vbeta primers and 13 Jbeta primers. Assay: immunoSEQ multiplex PCR; the TCRdb copy retains only in-frame clones and omits some. There are about 150,000 clones in the sample; under 85% occur only once, and about 3% lies in the top ten. Study findings and constraints: A classifier reportedly called cytomegalovirus status with high sensitivity and specificity. When analyzed later, the rates of TCR association showed variation by HLA locus, with DRB1 the most and HLA-C the fewest. Generally TCR sequences proved uncommon, though certain public TCRs appeared in numerous donors. Researchers catalogued 164 TCR beta chains as cytomegalovirus-associated.

The TCR was taken from a man aged 18 to 29 in good health and CMV-seronegative. The sequenced material came from PBMCs. The chain uses TRBV6-1 and TRBJ2-7; D gene uncertain. In DNA, the CDR3 is TGTGCCAGCAGTTCTTCCGACTCTAGCTCCTACGAGCAGTACGTC. Translated, it gives CASSSSDSSSYEQYV.